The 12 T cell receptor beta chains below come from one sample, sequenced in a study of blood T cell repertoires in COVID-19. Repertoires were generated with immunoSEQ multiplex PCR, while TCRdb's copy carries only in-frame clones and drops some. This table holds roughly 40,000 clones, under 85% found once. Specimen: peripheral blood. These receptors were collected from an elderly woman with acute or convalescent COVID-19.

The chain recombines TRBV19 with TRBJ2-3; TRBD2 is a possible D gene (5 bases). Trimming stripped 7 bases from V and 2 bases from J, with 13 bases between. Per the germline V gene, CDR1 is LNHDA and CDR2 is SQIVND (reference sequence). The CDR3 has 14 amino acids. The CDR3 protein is CASIDTGNTDTQYF. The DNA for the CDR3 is TGTGCCAGTATCGATACGGGGAACACAGATACGCAGTATTTT.

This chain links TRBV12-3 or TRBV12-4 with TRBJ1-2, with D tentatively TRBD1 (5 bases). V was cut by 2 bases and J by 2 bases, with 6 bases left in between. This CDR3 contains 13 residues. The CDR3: CASSLNRNYGYTF. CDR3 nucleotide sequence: TGTGCCAGCAGTTTAAACAGGAACTATGGCTACACCTTC.

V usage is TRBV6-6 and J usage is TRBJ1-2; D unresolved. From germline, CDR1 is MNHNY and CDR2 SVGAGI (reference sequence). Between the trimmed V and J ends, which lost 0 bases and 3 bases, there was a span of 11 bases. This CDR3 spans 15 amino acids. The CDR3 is CASSYSSTIYYGYTF. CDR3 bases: TGTGCCAGCAGTTACTCTTCGACAATCTACTATGGCTACACCTTC.

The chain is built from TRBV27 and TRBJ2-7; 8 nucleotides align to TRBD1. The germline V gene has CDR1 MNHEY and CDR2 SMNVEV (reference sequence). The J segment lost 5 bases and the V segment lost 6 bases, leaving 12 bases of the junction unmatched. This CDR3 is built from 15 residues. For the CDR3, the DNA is TGTGCCAGCAGCCCAACCCGACAGGGGAGGCACGAGCAGTACTTC. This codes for CASSPTRQGRHEQYF.

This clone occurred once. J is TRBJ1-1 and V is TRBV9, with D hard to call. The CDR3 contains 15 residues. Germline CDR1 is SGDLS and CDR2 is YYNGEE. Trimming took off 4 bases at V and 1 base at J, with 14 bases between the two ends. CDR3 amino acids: CASSPSWSGNTEAFF. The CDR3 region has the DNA TGTGCCAGCAGCCCTAGTTGGTCGGGGAACACTGAAGCTTTCTTT.

The CDR3 DNA reads TGTGCCAGCAGCTTAGATCCAGCGCCTTACAATGAGCAGTTCTTC. It encodes CASSLDPAPYNEQFF. The chain has TRBV7-2 and TRBJ2-1; no clear D. This CDR3 region has 15 residues. CDR1 is SGHTA and CDR2 is FQGNSA in the germline V gene. Trimming cost V 1 base and J 4 bases, with 11 bases left between them.

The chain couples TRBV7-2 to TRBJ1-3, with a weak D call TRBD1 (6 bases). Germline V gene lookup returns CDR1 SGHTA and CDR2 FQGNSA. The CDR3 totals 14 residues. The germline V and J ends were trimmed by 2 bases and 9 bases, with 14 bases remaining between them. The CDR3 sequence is CASSLRWQGSTIYF. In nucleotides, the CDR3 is TGTGCCAGCAGCTTACGATGGCAGGGGTCCACCATATATTTT.

CDR3 protein: CASSLAGQSNTEAFF. DNA for the CDR3: TGCGCCAGCAGCTTGGCGGGACAGTCGAACACTGAAGCTTTCTTT. The V and J genes are TRBV5-1 and TRBJ1-1; 7 nucleotides match TRBD1. Trimming cost V 0 bases and J 1 base; bases outside gene matches: 3. Per germline, CDR1 SGHRS and CDR2 YFSETQ. The CDR3 is 15 amino acids.

The CDR3 bases are TGCGCCAGCAGCTCGGGAGTCGATAGCAATCAGCCCCAGCATTTT. Translated, it gives CASSSGVDSNQPQHF. The chain uses TRBV5-1 and TRBJ1-5; D gene unclear. Germline V gives CDR1 SGHRS, CDR2 YFSETQ. The CDR3 length is 15 residues. V gave up 3 bases and J gave up 0 bases, with 10 bases separating them.

For the CDR3, the DNA is TGTGCCCTTCAGATGGGGAGCACCGGGGAGCTGTTTTTT. Amino acids: CALQMGSTGELFF. The chain has TRBV19 and TRBJ2-2; D is possibly TRBD2 (5 bases). This CDR3 contains 13 residues. CDR1 is LNHDA, CDR2 SQIVND, per germline (reference sequence). The V and J ends lost 11 bases and 4 bases respectively, with 14 bases between them.

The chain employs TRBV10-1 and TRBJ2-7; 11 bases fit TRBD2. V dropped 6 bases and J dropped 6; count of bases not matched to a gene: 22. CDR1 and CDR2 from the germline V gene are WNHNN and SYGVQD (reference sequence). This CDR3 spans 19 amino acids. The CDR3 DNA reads TGCGCCAGCAGGGCCTTGAGGATAGCGGGAGGGCCAGGCCCCCTCGAGCAGTACTTC. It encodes CASRALRIAGGPGPLEQYF.

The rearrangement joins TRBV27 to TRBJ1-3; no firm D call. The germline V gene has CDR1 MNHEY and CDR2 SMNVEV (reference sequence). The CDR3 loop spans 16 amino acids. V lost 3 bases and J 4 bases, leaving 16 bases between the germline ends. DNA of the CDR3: TGTGCCAGCAGTTTCCGTAAACCGGGAGAGGGAAACACCATATATTTT. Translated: CASSFRKPGEGNTIYF.